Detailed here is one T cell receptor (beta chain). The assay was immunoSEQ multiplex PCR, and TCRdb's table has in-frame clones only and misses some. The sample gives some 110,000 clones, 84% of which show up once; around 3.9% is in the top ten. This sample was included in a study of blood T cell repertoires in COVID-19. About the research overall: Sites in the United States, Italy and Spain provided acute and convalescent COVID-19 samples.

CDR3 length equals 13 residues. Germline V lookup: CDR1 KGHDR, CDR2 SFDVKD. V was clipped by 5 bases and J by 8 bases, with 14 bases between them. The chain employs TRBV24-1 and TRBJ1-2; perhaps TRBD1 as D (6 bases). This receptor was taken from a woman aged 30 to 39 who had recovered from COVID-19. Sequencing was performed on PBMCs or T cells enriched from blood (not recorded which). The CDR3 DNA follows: TGTGCCACCAGTGGAGACAGGTCGAAGGGCTACACCTTC. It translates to CATSGDRSKGYTF.